Sequencing of this T cell receptor beta chain was carried out in a study of human T cells and chemical hapten exposure. Study-wide background: Subjects had 2% DPC placed on roughly 2 cm by roughly 2 cm of upper inner arm skin for sensitization. Study-level results: Significantly more large CDR3 similarity clusters were formed by expanded TCRs than by controls.

MiXCR was run by TCRdb on the RACE reads, yielding one entry per CDR3 protein. The sample has about 90,000 distinct CDR3 sequences; over 9.5% are singletons. Documented time point: patch test 1, 2 weeks after DPC sensitization. Treatment specified: therapeutic diphenylcyclopropenone sensitization with weekly scalp DPC. CDR3 length: 17 residues. The germline CDR1 and CDR2 sequences are DFQATT and SNEGSKA (reference sequence). The ends lost 6 bases at V and 2 bases at J; junction bases unmatched: 16. Comments on this clonotype: The antigen remains undetermined.

V usage is TRBV20-1 and J usage is TRBJ2-5; 9 bases match TRBD2. This receptor was taken from a man aged 35 to 55 with alopecia areata. Some clones in this sample may be carry-over from other donors' samples. The specimen comprised whole blood, sampled in connection with sensitization to the hapten diphenylcyclopropenone (DPC). CDR3 in DNA: TGCAGTGCCTGTAGCGGGAGAGGGGATCTGCTACAAGAGACCCAGTACTTC. This codes for CSACSGRGDLLQETQYF.